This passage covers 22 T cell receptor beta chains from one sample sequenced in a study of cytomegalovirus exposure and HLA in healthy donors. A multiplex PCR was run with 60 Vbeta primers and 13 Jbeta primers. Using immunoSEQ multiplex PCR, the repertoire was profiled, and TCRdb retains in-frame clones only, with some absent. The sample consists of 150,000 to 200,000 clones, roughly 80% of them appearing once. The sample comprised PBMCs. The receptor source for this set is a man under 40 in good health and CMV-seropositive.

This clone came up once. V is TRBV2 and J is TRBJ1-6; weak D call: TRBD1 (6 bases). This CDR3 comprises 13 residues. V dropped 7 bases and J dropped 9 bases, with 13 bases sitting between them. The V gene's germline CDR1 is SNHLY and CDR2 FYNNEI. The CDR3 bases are TGTGCCAGCAACCAGGGGAAGGGTTCACCCCTCCACTTT. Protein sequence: CASNQGKGSPLHF. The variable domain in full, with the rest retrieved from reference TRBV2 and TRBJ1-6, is EPEVTQTPSHQVTQMGQEVILRCVPISNHLYFYWYRQILGQKVEFLVSFYNNEISEKSEIFDDQFSVERPDGSNFTLKIRSTKLEDSAMYFCASNQGKGSPLHFGNGTRLTVT.

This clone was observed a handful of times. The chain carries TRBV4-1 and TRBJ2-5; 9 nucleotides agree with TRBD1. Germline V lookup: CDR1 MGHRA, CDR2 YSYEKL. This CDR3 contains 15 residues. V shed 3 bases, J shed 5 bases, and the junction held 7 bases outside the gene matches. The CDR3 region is CASSQNRGRGETQYF. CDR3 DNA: TGCGCCAGCAGCCAGAACAGGGGGCGAGGGGAGACCCAGTACTTC.

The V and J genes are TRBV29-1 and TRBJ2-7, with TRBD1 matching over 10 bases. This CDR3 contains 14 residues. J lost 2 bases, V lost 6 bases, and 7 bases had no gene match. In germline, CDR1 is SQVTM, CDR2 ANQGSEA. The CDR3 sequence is CSVLRDRGTYEQYF. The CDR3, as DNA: TGCAGCGTCCTCCGGGACAGGGGAACCTACGAGCAGTACTTC.

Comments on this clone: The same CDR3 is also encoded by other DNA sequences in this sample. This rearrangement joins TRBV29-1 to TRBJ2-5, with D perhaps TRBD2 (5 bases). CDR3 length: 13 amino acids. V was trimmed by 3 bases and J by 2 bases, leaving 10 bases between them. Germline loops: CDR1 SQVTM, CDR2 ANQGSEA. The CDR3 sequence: CSVEGEEQETQYF. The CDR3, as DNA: TGCAGCGTTGAGGGAGAGGAGCAAGAGACCCAGTACTTC.

The CDR3 nucleotides read TGCGCCAGCAGCCGAGGGGGGGACGAGCAGTACTTC. Its protein product is CASSRGGDEQYF. This sequence joins TRBV5-1 and TRBJ2-7; perhaps TRBD2 as D (7 bases). CDR3 length equals 12 residues. Trimming removed 4 bases at V and 5 bases at J, with 10 bases between. Germline CDR1 and CDR2: SGHRS and YFSETQ.

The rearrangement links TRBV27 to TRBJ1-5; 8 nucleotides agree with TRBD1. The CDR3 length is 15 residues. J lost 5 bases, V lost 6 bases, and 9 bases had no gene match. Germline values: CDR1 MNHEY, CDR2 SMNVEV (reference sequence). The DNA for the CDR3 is TGTGCCAGCAGCCGCAAGACAGGGGATGATCAGCCCCAGCATTTT. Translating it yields CASSRKTGDDQPQHF.

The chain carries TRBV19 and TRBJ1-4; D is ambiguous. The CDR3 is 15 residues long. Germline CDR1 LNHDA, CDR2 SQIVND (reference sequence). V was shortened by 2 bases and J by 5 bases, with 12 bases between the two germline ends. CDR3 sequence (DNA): TGTGCCAGTAGTATAATGTCGGCGGGGAATGAAAAACTGTTTTTT. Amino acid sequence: CASSIMSAGNEKLFF.

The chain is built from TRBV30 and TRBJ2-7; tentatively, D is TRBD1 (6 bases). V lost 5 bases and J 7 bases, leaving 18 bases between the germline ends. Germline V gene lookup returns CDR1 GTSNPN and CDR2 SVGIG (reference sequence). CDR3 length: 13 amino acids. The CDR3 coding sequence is TGTGCCTGGGAGGTGCACAGGGATCGGGAGCAGTACTTC. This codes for CAWEVHRDREQYF. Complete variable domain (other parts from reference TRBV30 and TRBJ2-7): SQTIHQWPATLVQPVGSPLSLECTVEGTSNPNLYWYRQAAGRGLQLLFYSVGIGQISSEVPQNLSASRPQDRQFILSSKKLLLSDSGFYLCAWEVHRDREQYFGPGTRLTVT.

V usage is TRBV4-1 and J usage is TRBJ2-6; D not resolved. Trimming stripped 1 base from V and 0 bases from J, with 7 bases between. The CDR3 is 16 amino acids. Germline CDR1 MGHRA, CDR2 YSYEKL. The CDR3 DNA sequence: TGCGCCAGCAGCCAAGTCGGGTCCTCTGGGGCCAACGTCCTGACTTTC. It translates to CASSQVGSSGANVLTF.

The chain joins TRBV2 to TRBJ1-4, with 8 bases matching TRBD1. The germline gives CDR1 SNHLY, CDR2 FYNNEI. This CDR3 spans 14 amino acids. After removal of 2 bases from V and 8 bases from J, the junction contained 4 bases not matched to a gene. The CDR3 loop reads CASSEQGAGEKLFF. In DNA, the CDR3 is TGTGCCAGCAGTGAACAGGGGGCTGGGGAAAAACTGTTTTTT.

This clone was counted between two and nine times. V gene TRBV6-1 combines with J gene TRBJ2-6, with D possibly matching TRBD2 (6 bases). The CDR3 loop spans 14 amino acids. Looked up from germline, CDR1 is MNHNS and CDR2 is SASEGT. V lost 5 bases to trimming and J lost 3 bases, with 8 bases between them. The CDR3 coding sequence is TGTGCCAGCAGTATGGGAGGTGGGGCCAACGTCCTGACTTTC. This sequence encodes CASSMGGGANVLTF.

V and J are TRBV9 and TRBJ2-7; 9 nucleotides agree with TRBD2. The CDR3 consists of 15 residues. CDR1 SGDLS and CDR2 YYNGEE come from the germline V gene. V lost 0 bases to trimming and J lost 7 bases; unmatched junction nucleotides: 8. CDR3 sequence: CASSVDAGGSWEQYF. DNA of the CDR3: TGTGCCAGCAGCGTAGATGCGGGGGGGTCCTGGGAGCAGTACTTC.

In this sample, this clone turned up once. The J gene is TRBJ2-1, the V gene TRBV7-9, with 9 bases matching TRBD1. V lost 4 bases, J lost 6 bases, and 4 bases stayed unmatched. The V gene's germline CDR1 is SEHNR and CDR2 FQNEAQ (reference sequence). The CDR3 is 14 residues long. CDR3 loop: CASSSGQGGNEQFF. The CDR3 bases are TGTGCCAGCAGCTCGGGACAGGGAGGCAATGAGCAGTTCTTC.

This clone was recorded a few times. The DNA of the CDR3 is TGTGCCAGCAGTTTATTTGGCAGACAGGGTCGGGGAGAGCAGTACTTC. This sequence encodes CASSLFGRQGRGEQYF. The V and J genes are TRBV27 and TRBJ2-7; 7 nucleotides agree with TRBD1. Germline assignment: CDR1 MNHEY and CDR2 SMNVEV (reference sequence). Trimming cost V 1 base and J 7 bases; bases outside gene matches: 13. CDR3 length: 16 residues.

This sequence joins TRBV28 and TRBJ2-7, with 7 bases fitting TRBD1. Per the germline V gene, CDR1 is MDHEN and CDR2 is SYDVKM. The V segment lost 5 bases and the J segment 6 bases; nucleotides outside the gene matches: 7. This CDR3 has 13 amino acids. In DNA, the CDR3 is TGTGCCAGCAGTAGGGTAGGGGGCAGCGAGCAGTACTTC. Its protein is CASSRVGGSEQYF. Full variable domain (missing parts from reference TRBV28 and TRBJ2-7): DVKVTQSSRYLVKRTGEKVFLECVQDMDHENMFWYRQDPGLGLRLIYFSYDVKMKEKGDIPEGYSVSREKKERFSLILESASTNQTSMYLCASSRVGGSEQYFGPGTRLTVT.

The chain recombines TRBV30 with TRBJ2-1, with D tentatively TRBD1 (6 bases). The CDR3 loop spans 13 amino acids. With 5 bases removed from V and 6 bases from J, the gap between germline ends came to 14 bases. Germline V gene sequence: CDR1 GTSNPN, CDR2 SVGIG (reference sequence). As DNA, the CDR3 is TGTGCCTGGTCATATACAGGGATCAATGAGCAGTTCTTC. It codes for CAWSYTGINEQFF. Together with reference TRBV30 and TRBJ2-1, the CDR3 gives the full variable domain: SQTIHQWPATLVQPVGSPLSLECTVEGTSNPNLYWYRQAAGRGLQLLFYSVGIGQISSEVPQNLSASRPQDRQFILSSKKLLLSDSGFYLCAWSYTGINEQFFGPGTRLTVL.

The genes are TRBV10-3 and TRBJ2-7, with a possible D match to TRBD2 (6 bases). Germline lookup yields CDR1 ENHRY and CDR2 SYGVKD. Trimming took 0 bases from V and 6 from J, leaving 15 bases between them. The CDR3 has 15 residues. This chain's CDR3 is CAISESLGGLSEQYF. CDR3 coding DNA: TGTGCCATCAGTGAGTCGTTGGGAGGACTCTCCGAGCAGTACTTC.

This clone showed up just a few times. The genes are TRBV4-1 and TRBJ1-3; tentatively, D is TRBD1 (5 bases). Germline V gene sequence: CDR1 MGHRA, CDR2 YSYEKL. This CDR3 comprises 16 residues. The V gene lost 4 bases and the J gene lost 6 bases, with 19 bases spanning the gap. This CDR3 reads CASSPPGGRGINTIYF. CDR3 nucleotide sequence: TGCGCCAGCAGCCCCCCCGGTGGTAGGGGCATAAACACCATATATTTT.

The CDR3 loop reads CASSEGGGHGNQPQHF. DNA for the CDR3: TGTGCCAGCAGTGAGGGAGGGGGGCACGGCAATCAGCCCCAGCATTTT. V is TRBV25-1 and J is TRBJ1-5, with a weak D call TRBD1 (6 bases). CDR1 and CDR2 from the germline V gene are MGHDK and SYGVNS. CDR3 size: 16 residues. The ends were cut back, 3 bases at V and 2 bases at J, with 14 bases in the middle.

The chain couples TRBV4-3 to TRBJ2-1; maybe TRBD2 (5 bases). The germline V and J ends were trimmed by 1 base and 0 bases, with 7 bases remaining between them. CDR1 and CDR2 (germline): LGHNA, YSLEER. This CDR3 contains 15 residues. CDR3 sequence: CASSQARDSYNEQFF. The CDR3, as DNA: TGCGCCAGCAGCCAAGCGAGGGACTCCTACAATGAGCAGTTCTTC.

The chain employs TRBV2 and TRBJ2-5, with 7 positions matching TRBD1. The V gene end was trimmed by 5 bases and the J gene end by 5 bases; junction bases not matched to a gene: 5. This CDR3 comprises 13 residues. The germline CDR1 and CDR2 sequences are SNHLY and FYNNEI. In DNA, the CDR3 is TGTGCCAGCAGTACAGGGGCGTGGGAGACCCAGTACTTC. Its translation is CASSTGAWETQYF. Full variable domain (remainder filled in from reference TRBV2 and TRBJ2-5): EPEVTQTPSHQVTQMGQEVILRCVPISNHLYFYWYRQILGQKVEFLVSFYNNEISEKSEIFDDQFSVERPDGSNFTLKIRSTKLEDSAMYFCASSTGAWETQYFGPGTRLLVL.

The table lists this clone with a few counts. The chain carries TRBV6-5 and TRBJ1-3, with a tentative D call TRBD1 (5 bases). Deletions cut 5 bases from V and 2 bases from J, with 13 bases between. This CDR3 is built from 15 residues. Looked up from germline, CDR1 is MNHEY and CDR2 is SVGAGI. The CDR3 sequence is CASSPGGKTGNTIYF. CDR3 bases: TGTGCCAGCAGTCCCGGGGGGAAGACTGGAAACACCATATATTTT.